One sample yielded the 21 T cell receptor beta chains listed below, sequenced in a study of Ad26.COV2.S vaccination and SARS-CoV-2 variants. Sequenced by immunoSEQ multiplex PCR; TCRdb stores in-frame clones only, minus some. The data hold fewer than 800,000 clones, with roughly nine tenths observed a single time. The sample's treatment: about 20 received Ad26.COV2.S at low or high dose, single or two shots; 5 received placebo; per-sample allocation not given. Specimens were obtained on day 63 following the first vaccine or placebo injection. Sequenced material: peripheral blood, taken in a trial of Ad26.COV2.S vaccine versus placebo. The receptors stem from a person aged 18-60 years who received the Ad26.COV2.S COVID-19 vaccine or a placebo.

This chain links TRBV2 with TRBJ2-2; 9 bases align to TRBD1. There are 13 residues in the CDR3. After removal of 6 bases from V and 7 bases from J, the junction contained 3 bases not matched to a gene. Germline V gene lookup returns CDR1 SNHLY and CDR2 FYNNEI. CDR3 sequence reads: CASRGQGIGELFF. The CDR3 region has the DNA TGTGCCAGCAGGGGACAGGGAATCGGGGAGCTGTTTTTT.

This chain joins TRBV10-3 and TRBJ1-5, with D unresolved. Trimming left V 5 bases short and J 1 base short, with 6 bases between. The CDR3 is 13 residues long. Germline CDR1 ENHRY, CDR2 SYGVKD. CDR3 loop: CAISRLSNQPQHF. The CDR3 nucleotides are TGTGCCATCAGTCGGTTAAGCAATCAGCCCCAGCATTTT.

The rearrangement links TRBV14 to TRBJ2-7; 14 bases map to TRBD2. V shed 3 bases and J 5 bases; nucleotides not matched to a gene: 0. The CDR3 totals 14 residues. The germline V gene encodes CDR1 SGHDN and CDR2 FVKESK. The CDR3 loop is CASSQGLAGDEQYF. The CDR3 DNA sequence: TGTGCCAGCAGCCAGGGACTAGCGGGAGACGAGCAGTACTTC.

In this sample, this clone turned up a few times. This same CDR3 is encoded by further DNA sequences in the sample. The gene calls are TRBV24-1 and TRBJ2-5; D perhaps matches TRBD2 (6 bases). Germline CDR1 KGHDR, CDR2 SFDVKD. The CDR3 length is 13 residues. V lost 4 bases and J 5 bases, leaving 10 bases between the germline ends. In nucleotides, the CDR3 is TGTGCCACCAGTGACGGGGGAAAGGAGACCCAGTACTTC. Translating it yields CATSDGGKETQYF.

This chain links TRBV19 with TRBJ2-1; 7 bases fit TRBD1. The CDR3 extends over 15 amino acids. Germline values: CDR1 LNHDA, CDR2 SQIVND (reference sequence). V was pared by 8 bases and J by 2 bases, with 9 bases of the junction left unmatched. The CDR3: CASEQGSKPYNEQFF. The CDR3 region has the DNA TGTGCCAGTGAACAGGGGAGTAAGCCCTACAATGAGCAGTTCTTC.

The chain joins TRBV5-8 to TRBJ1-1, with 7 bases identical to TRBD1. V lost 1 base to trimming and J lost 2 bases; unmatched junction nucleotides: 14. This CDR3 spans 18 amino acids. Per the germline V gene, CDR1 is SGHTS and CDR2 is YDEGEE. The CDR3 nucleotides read TGTGCCAGCAGCTTGCAGGATCCGACAGGGACCCCTAACACTGAAGCTTTCTTT. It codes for CASSLQDPTGTPNTEAFF.

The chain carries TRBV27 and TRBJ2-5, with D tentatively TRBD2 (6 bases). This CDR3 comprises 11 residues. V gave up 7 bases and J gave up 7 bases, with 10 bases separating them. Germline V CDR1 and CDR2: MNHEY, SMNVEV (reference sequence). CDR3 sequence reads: CASTTGGTQYF. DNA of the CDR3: TGTGCCAGCACGACCGGGGGGACCCAGTACTTC.

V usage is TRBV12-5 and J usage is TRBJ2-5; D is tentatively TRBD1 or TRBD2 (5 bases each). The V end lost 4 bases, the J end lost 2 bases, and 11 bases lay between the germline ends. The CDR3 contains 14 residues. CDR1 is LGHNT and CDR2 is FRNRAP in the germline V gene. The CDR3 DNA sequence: TGTGCTAGTGGTTCAGGGACGGATCAAGAGACCCAGTACTTC. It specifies CASGSGTDQETQYF.

The CDR3 here is CASSISSGTTNYGYTF. In DNA, the CDR3 is TGTGCCAGTAGTATATCCTCCGGGACAACTAACTATGGCTACACCTTC. V is TRBV19 and J is TRBJ1-2; a weak D match, TRBD1 (6 bases). Germline V gene lookup returns CDR1 LNHDA and CDR2 SQIVND (reference sequence). V lost 2 bases and J 0 bases, leaving 13 bases between the germline ends. The CDR3 sequence is 16 residues long.

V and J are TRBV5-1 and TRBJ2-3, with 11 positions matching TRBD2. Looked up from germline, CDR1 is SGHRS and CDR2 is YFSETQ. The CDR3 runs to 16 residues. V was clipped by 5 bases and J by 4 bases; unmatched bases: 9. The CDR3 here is CASRLAGEVLSDTQYF. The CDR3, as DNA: TGCGCCAGCAGACTAGCGGGAGAGGTTTTATCAGATACGCAGTATTTT.

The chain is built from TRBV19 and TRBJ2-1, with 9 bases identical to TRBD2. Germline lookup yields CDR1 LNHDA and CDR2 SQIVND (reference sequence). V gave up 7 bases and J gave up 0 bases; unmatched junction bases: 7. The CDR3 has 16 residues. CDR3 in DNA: TGTGCCAGTACAAGAGCGGGAGGATACTCCTACAATGAGCAGTTCTTC. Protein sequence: CASTRAGGYSYNEQFF.

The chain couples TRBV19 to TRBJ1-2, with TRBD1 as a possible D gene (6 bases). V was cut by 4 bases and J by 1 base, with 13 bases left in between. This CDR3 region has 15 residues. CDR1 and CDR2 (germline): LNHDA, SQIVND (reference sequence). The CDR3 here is CASSTGTPLNYGYTF. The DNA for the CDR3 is TGTGCCAGTAGTACCGGGACACCACTTAACTATGGCTACACCTTC.

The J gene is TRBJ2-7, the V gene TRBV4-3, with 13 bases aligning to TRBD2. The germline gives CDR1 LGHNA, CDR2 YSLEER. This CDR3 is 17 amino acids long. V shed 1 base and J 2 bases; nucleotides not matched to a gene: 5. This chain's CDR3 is CASSQGLAGGLTYEQYF. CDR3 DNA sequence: TGCGCCAGCAGCCAAGGACTAGCGGGGGGACTGACCTACGAGCAGTACTTC.

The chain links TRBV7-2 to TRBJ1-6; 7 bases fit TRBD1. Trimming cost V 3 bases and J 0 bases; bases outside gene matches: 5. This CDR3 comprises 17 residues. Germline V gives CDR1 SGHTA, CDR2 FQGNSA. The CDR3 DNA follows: TGTGCCAGCAGCTTTTCGGGACAGAGCTCCTATAATTCACCCCTCCACTTT. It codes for CASSFSGQSSYNSPLHF.

The CDR3 loop is CASSLRQGGETQYF. CDR3 in DNA: TGTGCCAGCAGCTTAAGGCAGGGGGGTGAGACCCAGTACTTC. V and J are TRBV7-9 and TRBJ2-5, with TRBD1 as a possible D gene (7 bases). Trimming removed 2 bases from V and 5 bases from J, with 12 bases in between. The CDR3 totals 14 residues. Germline V CDR1 and CDR2: SEHNR, FQNEAQ (reference sequence).

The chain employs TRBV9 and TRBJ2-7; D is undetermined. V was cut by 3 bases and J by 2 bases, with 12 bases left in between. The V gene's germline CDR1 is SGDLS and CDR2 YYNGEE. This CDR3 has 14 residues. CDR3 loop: CASSAGGSTYEQYF. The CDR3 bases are TGTGCCAGCAGCGCCGGCGGTTCCACCTACGAGCAGTACTTC.

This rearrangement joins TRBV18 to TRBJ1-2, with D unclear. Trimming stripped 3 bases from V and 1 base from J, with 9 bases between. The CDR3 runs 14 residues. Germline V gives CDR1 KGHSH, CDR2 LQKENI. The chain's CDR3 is CASSPNEGNYGYTF. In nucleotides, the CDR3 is TGTGCCAGCTCACCGAATGAGGGTAACTATGGCTACACCTTC.

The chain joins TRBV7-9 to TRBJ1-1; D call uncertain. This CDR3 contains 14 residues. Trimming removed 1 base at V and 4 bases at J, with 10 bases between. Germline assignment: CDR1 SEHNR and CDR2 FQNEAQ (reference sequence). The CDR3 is CASSLGAGTTEAFF. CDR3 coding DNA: TGTGCCAGCAGCTTAGGGGCGGGAACCACTGAAGCTTTCTTT. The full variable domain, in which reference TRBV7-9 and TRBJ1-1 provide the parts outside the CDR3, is DTGVSQNPRHKITKRGQNVTFRCDPISEHNRLYWYRQTLGQGPEFLTYFQNEAQLEKSRLLSDRFSAERPKGSFSTLEIQRTEQGDSAMYLCASSLGAGTTEAFFGQGTRLTVV.

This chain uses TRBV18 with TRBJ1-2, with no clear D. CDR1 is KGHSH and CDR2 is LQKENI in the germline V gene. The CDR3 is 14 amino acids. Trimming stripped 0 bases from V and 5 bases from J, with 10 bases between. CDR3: CASSPPWEGYGYTF. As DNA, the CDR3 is TGTGCCAGCTCACCACCATGGGAGGGATATGGCTACACCTTC.

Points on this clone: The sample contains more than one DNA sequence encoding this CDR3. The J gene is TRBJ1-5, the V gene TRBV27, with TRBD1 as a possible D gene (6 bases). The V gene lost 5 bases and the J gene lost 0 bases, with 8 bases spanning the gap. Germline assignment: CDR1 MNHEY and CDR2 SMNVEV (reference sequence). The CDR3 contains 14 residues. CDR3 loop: CASSQGYSNQPQHF. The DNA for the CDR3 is TGTGCCAGCAGTCAGGGGTATAGCAATCAGCCCCAGCATTTT.

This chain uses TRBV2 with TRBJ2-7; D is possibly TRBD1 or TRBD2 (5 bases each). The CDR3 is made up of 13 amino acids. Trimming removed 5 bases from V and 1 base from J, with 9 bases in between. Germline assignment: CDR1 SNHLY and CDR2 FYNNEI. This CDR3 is CASSKGTSYEQYF. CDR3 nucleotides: TGTGCCAGCAGTAAGGGGACGTCCTACGAGCAGTACTTC.